This T cell receptor beta chain came from a study of blood T cell repertoires in COVID-19. V trimming: 1 base; J trimming: 10 bases; junction bases outside the gene matches: 6. Germline V lookup: CDR1 SEHNR, CDR2 FQNEAQ (reference sequence). This CDR3 contains 13 residues. Per the authors' pipeline: Amplifying reference gene primers gave estimates of nucleated cell counts. Profiled with immunoSEQ multiplex PCR; TCRdb holds only in-frame clones, not every one. V, J and clone size are taken as reported in that table, and D and trimming were inferred from the DNA itself. The sample shows some 230,000 clones, approximately 83% of them seen only once.

The chain links TRBV7-9 to TRBJ1-2; TRBD1 matches at 7 bases. This receptor was identified in a woman in her twenties or thirties who had recovered from COVID-19. Material: peripheral blood. As DNA, the CDR3 is TGTGCCAGCAGCTTAGACGCGACAGGGACCTACACCTTC. Translating gives CASSLDATGTYTF.